Listed here are 3 T cell receptor beta chains from one sample, sequenced in a study of blood T cell repertoires in COVID-19. TCRdb's copy holds only in-frame clones and misses some; the assay was immunoSEQ multiplex PCR. The table shows about 220,000 clones, with about 86% occurring only once. The sample comprised peripheral blood. These receptors came from a woman in her 30s who had recovered from COVID-19.

CDR3 sequence reads: CASSLGLAGGTYEQYF. The CDR3 DNA is TGTGCCAGCAGCTTGGGACTAGCGGGAGGAACGTACGAGCAGTACTTC. The V gene is TRBV5-4, the J gene TRBJ2-7; TRBD2 matches 13 bases. V was pared by 0 bases and J by 4 bases, with 4 bases of the junction left unmatched. From germline, CDR1 is SGHNT and CDR2 YYREEE (reference sequence). The CDR3 sequence is 16 residues long. Filled out from reference TRBV5-4 and TRBJ2-7, the complete variable domain reads ETGVTQSPTHLIKTRGQQVTLRCSSQSGHNTVSWYQQALGQGPQFIFQYYREEENGRGNFPPRFSGLQFPNYSSELNVNALELDDSALYLCASSLGLAGGTYEQYFGPGTRLTVT.

The V and J genes are TRBV7-6 and TRBJ2-3; TRBD1 might be the D (6 bases). The germline CDR1 and CDR2 sequences are SGHVS and FNYEAQ. V gave up 3 bases and J gave up 2 bases, with 12 bases separating them. The CDR3 has 15 amino acids. CDR3 in DNA: TGTGCCAGCAGCTTTACAGGGATGGACACAGATACGCAGTATTTT. Translating gives CASSFTGMDTDTQYF.

The genes are TRBV5-1 and TRBJ2-4; no firm D call. Germline lookup yields CDR1 SGHRS and CDR2 YFSETQ. V gave up 0 bases and J gave up 0 bases, with 13 bases separating them. The CDR3 loop spans 17 amino acids. The CDR3 region is CASSLAGRLLAKNIQYF. CDR3 in DNA: TGCGCCAGCAGCTTGGCCGGCAGGTTACTAGCCAAAAACATTCAGTACTTC.